This T cell receptor beta chain was recovered during a study of T-cell memory formation after mild COVID-19. TCRdb reanalysed the 5' RACE reads using MiXCR and keeps one entry per CDR3 protein. This table holds under 60,000 distinct CDR3 sequences, 9.3% found once. CDR1 SGHRS and CDR2 YFSETQ come from the germline V gene. The length of the CDR3 is 16 residues. V lost 4 bases to trimming and J lost 1 base; unmatched junction nucleotides: 11. This clonotype was counted ten times or more. The source material was PBMCs or a T cell subset sorted from them (not recorded which). The clonotype comes from an adult woman who had mild COVID-19 (a few samples of this study predate the infection). Cell type and time point are not known. J is TRBJ2-7 and V is TRBV5-1; 7 bases map to TRBD1. The CDR3 region has the DNA TGCGCCAGCAGCCCAAGGTGGCAGGGGGTTTCCTACGAGCAGTACTTC. It translates to CASSPRWQGVSYEQYF.